This T cell receptor (beta chain) derives from a study of neurological immune-mediated disorders. With 5 bases clipped from V and 0 bases from J, the junction kept 13 bases outside the gene matches. The CDR3 sequence is 18 residues long. The germline V gene encodes CDR1 SEHNR and CDR2 FQNEAQ (reference sequence). MiXCR, run by TCRdb on the 5' RACE reads, gives a single entry per CDR3 protein. Found here are tens of thousands of distinct CDR3 sequences, roughly an eighth of them singletons; the top ten hold around 5.3%. Time point here: longitudinal time-point 2. This clonotype was counted at least ten times.

The sequencing sample was made of PBMCs. This TCR was recovered from a female donor with HTLV-1-associated myelopathy (HAM/TSP). This chain connects TRBV7-9 to TRBJ1-5; 7 bases match TRBD1. CDR3 DNA: TGTGCCAGCAGCCCCACCCCCCCGACAGGGTATAGCAATCAGCCCCAGCATTTT. It translates to CASSPTPPTGYSNQPQHF.